Listed below are T cell receptor beta chains from one sample, sequenced in a study of shared clonotypes between healthy human individuals. Some clones are missing from TCRdb's copy, which holds only in-frame ones; the method was immunoSEQ multiplex PCR. The sample carries under 550,000 clones, roughly 95% recorded once. Sequenced: naive CD4+ T cells sorted from blood. The receptors originated from a woman under 40 in good health. The CDR3 runs from the conserved cysteine through the conserved F or W. The D gene is left open where the match is weak. Size is omitted from some rows. Given values are once, few, many or a class for expanded clones.

NA TRBJ2-2 TRBD2 TRBV4-2 CASSQAGLAANTGELFF TGTGCCAGCAGCCAAGCCGGACTAGCGGCGAACACCGGGGAGCTGTTTTTT
once TRBJ1-1 TRBD1 TRBV14 CASSSQTGELMNTEAFF TGTGCCAGCAGCTCGCAAACAGGGGAACTTATGAACACTGAAGCTTTCTTT
NA TRBJ1-5 NA TRBV27 CATSQGAHQPQHF TGTGCCACCAGTCAGGGAGCCCATCAGCCCCAGCATTTT
NA TRBJ2-2 NA TRBV4-2 CASSLDPDRNTGELFF TGTGCCAGCAGCTTGGATCCAGACAGGAACACCGGGGAGCTGTTTTTT
NA TRBJ1-1 NA TRBV5-1 CASSSFAGQNTEAFF TGCGCCAGCAGCTCCTTCGCGGGGCAGAACACTGAAGCTTTCTTT
once TRBJ2-1 NA TRBV11-3 CASSLVLASYNEQFF TGTGCCAGCAGCTTAGTCCTAGCTTCCTACAATGAGCAGTTCTTC
NA TRBJ2-1 TRBD2 TRBV11-2 CASSTTSGTYNEQFF TGTGCCAGCAGTACGACTAGCGGGACGTACAATGAGCAGTTCTTC
NA TRBJ2-7 NA TRBV10-1 CASSESGAGEQYF TGCGCCAGCAGTGAGTCAGGGGCTGGCGAGCAGTACTTC
NA TRBJ2-7 NA TRBV29-1 CSVGRSSYEQYF TGCAGCGTGGGACGGAGCTCCTACGAGCAGTACTTC
NA TRBJ1-6 NA TRBV11-2 CASSLGFNSPLHF TGTGCCAGCAGCTTAGGTTTCAATTCACCCCTCCACTTT
NA TRBJ1-1 NA TRBV9 CASSTSGRMNTEAFF TGTGCCAGCAGCACCTCGGGACGGATGAACACTGAAGCTTTCTTT
NA TRBJ1-2 NA TRBV20-1 CSAMGPYGYTF TGCAGTGCTATGGGACCCTATGGCTACACCTTC
NA TRBJ2-7 TRBD1 TRBV28 CASSLDRDVYEQYF TGTGCCAGCAGCCTGGACAGGGATGTCTACGAGCAGTACTTC
NA TRBJ2-5 NA TRBV6-6 CASSYSFGLGQETQYF TGTGCCAGCAGTTACTCCTTTGGTTTGGGACAAGAGACCCAGTACTTC
NA TRBJ2-5 TRBD1 TRBV28 CASSKTGLGRETQYF TGTGCCAGCAGCAAGACAGGGTTAGGTAGAGAGACCCAGTACTTC
NA TRBJ2-3 NA TRBV11-2 CASSLVASVGTDTQYF TGTGCCAGCAGCTTAGTGGCTAGCGTCGGCACAGATACGCAGTATTTT